This record covers a single T cell receptor (beta chain). The antigen remains undetermined. The data are from a study of shared clonotypes between healthy human individuals. Notes on the study in general: An effect of sequencing depth on clonotype sharing among donors was expected.

The protocol was immunoSEQ multiplex PCR, while the TCRdb copy is restricted to in-frame clones and leaves out a portion. The repertoire consists of around 1.4 million clones, with approximately 98.5% occurring once and the leading ten covering about 0.35%. The ends were cut back, 5 bases at V and 10 bases at J, with 11 bases in the middle. The CDR3 runs 12 residues. Germline V gene data show CDR1 as SGHVS and CDR2 as FQNEAQ. The receptor was isolated from a man under 40 in good health. This chain uses TRBV7-8 with TRBJ1-4, with a weak D call TRBD1 (5 bases). The sample taken for sequencing was naive CD4+ T cells sorted from blood. Indicated subset: CD45RA+ positively selected. The CDR3 spells CASSLRVGKLFF. CDR3 DNA: TGTGCCAGCAGCCTCAGGGTTGGAAAACTGTTTTTT.